The clone carrying this T cell receptor (beta chain) was picked up one time. These data originate in a study of blood T cell repertoires in COVID-19. Looking at the study overall: Material from acute and convalescent COVID-19 was sourced from the United States, Italy and Spain. T cells, B-cell-depleted T cells, or PBMCs provided the cDNA or gDNA that served as material.

How the authors handled the data: Estimated nucleated cell counts came from reference gene primer amplification. Some clones are missing from TCRdb's copy, which holds only in-frame ones; the method was immunoSEQ multiplex PCR. V and J calls and clone size follow that table, whereas D and trimming were derived from the DNA. The table includes 270,000 or so clones, 75% to 90% detected once. The specimen was peripheral blood. The receptor's source is a young woman with active or convalescent COVID-19.

CDR3: CASSVGRAEETQYF. The CDR3, as DNA: TGTGCCAGCAGCGTAGGCAGGGCCGAAGAGACCCAGTACTTC. The chain recombines TRBV9 with TRBJ2-5, with a tentative D call TRBD1 (5 bases). Trimming cost V 0 bases and J 3 bases, with 9 bases left between them. Per the germline V gene, CDR1 is SGDLS and CDR2 is YYNGEE. The CDR3 covers 14 residues.